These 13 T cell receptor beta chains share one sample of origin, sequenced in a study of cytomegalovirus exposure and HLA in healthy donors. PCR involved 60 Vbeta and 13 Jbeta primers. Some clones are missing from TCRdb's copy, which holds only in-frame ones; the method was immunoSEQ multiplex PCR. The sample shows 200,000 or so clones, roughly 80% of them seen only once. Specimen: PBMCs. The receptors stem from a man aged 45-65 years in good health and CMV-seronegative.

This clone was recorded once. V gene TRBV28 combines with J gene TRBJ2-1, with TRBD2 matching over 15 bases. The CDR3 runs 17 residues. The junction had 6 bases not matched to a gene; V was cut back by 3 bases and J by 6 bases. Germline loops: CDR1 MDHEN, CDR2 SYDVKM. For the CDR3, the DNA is TGTGCCAGCAGTTTTATTGGACTAGCGGGAGGGCTCAATGAGCAGTTCTTC. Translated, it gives CASSFIGLAGGLNEQFF. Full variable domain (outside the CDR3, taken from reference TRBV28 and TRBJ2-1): DVKVTQSSRYLVKRTGEKVFLECVQDMDHENMFWYRQDPGLGLRLIYFSYDVKMKEKGDIPEGYSVSREKKERFSLILESASTNQTSMYLCASSFIGLAGGLNEQFFGPGTRLTVL.

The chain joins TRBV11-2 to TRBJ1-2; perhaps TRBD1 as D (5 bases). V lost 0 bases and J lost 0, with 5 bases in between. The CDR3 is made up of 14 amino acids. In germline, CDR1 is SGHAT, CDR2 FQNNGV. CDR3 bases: TGTGCCAGCAGCTTAGACAGGGCTAACTATGGCTACACCTTC. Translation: CASSLDRANYGYTF.

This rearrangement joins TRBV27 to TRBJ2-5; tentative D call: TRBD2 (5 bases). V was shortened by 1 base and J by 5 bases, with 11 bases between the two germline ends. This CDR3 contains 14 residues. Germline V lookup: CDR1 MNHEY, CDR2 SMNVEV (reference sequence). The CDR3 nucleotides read TGTGCCAGCAGTTTATGGCCCACGGGGGAGACCCAGTACTTC. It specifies CASSLWPTGETQYF.

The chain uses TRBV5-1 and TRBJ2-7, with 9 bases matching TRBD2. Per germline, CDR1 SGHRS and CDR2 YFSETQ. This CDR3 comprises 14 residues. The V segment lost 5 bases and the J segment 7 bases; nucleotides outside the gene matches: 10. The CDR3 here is CASRPTSGSLEQYF. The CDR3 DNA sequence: TGCGCCAGCAGACCGACTAGCGGAAGCCTTGAGCAGTACTTC.

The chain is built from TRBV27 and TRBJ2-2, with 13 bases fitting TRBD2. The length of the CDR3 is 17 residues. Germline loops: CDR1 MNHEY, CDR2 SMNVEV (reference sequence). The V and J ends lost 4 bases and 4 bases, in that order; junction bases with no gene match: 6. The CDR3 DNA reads TGTGCCAGCAGTTCGTGGGGACTAGCGGGACCCACCGGGGAGCTGTTTTTT. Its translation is CASSSWGLAGPTGELFF.

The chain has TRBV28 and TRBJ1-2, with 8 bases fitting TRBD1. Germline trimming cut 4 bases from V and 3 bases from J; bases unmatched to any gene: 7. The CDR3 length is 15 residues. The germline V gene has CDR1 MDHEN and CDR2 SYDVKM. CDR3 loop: CASSSPGQDYYGYTF. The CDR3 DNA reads TGTGCCAGCAGTTCGCCGGGACAGGATTACTATGGCTACACCTTC.

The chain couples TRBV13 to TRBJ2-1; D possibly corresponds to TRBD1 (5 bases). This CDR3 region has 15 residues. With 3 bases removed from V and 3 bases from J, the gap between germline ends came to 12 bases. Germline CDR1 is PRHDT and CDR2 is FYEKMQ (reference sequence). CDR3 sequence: CASSLSRQNYNEQFF. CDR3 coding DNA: TGTGCCAGCAGCTTGTCGCGACAGAACTACAATGAGCAGTTCTTC. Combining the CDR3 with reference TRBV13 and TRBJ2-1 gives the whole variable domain AAGVIQSPRHLIKEKRETATLKCYPIPRHDTVYWYQQGPGQDPQFLISFYEKMQSDKGSIPDRFSAQQFSDYHSELNMSSLELGDSALYFCASSLSRQNYNEQFFGPGTRLTVL.

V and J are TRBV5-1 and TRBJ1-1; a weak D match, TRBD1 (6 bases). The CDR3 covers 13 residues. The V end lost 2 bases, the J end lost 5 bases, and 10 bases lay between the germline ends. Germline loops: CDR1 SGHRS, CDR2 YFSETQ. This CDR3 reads CASSLDRQTEAFF. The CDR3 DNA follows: TGCGCCAGCAGCTTAGACAGGCAGACTGAAGCTTTCTTT.

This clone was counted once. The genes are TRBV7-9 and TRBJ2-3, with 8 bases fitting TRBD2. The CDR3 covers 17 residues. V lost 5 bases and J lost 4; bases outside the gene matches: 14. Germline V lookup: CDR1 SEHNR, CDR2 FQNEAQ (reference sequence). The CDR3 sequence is CASSPTFMRREADTQYF. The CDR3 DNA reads TGTGCCAGCAGCCCCACCTTTATGAGGCGGGAGGCAGATACGCAGTATTTT.

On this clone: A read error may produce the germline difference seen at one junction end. The CDR3 region is CASSPQQVQEAQYF. The CDR3 coding sequence is TGTGCCAGCTCACCACAACAGGTACAAGAGGCCCAGTACTTC. V usage is TRBV18 and J usage is TRBJ2-5, with D perhaps TRBD1 (5 bases). CDR3 length: 14 amino acids. Per germline, CDR1 KGHSH and CDR2 LQKENI.

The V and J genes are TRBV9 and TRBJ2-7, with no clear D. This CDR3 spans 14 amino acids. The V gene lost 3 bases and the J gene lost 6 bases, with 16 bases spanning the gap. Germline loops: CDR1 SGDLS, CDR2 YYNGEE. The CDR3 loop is CASSASPLKIEQYF. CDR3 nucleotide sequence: TGTGCCAGCAGCGCGAGCCCCCTCAAGATCGAGCAGTACTTC.

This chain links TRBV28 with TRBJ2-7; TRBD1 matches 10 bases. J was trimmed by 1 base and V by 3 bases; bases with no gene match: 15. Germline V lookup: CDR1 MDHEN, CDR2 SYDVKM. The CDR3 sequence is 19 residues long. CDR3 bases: TGTGCCAGCAGTTTCTCTATCCCCAGACAGGGGGCATGGTCCTACGAGCAGTACTTC. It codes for CASSFSIPRQGAWSYEQYF. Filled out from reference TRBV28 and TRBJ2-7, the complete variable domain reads DVKVTQSSRYLVKRTGEKVFLECVQDMDHENMFWYRQDPGLGLRLIYFSYDVKMKEKGDIPEGYSVSREKKERFSLILESASTNQTSMYLCASSFSIPRQGAWSYEQYFGPGTRLTVT.

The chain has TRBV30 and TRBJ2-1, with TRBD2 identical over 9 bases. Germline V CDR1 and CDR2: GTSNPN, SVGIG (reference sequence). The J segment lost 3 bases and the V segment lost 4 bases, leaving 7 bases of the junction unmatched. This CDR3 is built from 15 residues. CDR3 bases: TGTGCCTGGAAAGTAGGAGCGGGAGGCTACAATGAGCAGTTCTTC. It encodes CAWKVGAGGYNEQFF.